Detailed here is one T cell receptor beta chain. Its antigen is unidentified. These data come from a study of T cells after yellow fever vaccination. Study context: SMART-Seq v4 Ultra Low Input handled preparation of low-cell-number fractions. Findings and caveats of the study: Clonotypes found in both CD4 and CD8 compartments made up a small share. A large majority of primary-vaccination clones showed up again after the booster (approximately 95% CD4, approximately 90% CD8).

Germline CDR1 reads LNHDA; CDR2 reads SQIVND (reference sequence). Losses at the gene ends were 5 bases for V and 11 bases for J; bases not matched to a gene: 17. There are 17 residues in the CDR3. TCRdb fed the 5' RACE reads into MiXCR, producing one record per CDR3 protein. The sample has roughly 500,000 distinct CDR3 sequences, about 19% seen once; the top ten hold 13% to 15%. This TCR derives from a young man who received the YFV17D yellow fever vaccine. The chain has TRBV19 and TRBJ2-1; 11 bases fit TRBD2. This sample comprised PBMCs, obtained 15 days after the yellow fever booster vaccination. The CDR3 loop reads CASSDQRTSGPTTKQFF. CDR3 DNA sequence: TGTGCCAGTAGTGACCAACGGACTAGCGGGCCTACCACAAAGCAGTTCTTC.